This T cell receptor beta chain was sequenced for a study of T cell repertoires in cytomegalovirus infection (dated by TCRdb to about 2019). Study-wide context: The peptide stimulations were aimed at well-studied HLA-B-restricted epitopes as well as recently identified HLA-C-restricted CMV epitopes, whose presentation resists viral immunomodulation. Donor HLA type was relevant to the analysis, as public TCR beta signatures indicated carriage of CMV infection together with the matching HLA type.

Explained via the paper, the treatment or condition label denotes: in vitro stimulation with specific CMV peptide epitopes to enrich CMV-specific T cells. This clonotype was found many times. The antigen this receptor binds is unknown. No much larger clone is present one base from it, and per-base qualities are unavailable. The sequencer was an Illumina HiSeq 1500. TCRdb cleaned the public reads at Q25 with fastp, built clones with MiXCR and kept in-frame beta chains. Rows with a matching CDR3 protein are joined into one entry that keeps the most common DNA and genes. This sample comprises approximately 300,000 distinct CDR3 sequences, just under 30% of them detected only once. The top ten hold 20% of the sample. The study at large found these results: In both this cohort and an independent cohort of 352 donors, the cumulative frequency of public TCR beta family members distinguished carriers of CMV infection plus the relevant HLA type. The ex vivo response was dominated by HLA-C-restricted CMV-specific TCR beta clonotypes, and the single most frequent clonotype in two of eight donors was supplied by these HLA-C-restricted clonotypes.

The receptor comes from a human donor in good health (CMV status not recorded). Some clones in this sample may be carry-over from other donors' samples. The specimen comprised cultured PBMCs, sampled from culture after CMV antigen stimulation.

The CDR3 protein is CASSLARDTSGEKLFF. The DNA is TGTGCCAGCAGCTTAGCGAGGGACACCTCCGGTGAAAAACTGTTTTTT. The chain is encoded by TRBV7-9 joined to TRBJ1-4; TRBD1 is perhaps the D gene, given 6 matching bases. Trimming at the junction amounts to 0 bases on V and 7 bases on J, and the germline ends lie 15 bases apart. The CDR3, cysteine through phenylalanine, is 16 amino acids long. The entry retains the CDR3 DNA only, 48 bases that are in frame from base 1. CDR1 is given as SEHNR and CDR2 as FQNEAQ, both from the germline V gene (reference sequence).